Sequencing of this T cell receptor beta chain was carried out in a study of T cell changes during pregnancy in multiple sclerosis. Germline-derived CDR1 and CDR2 are SGHDN and FVKESK. V lost 4 bases to trimming and J lost 6 bases; unmatched junction nucleotides: 12. The CDR3 is 17 amino acids. Sequencing used immunoSEQ multiplex PCR; TCRdb keeps in-frame clones, though not all of them. Found here are about 130,000 clones, 90% to 96% of them singletons; the top ten hold less than 0.55%. The material sequenced was peripheral blood, taken after pregnancy. The receptor comes from a female donor with multiple sclerosis, enrolled in a pregnancy study. The chain uses TRBV14 and TRBJ1-5, with 10 bases matching TRBD1. The CDR3 region is CASSPFMGQGFRQPQHF. CDR3 DNA sequence: TGTGCCAGCAGCCCATTTATGGGACAGGGGTTCCGTCAGCCCCAGCATTTT.